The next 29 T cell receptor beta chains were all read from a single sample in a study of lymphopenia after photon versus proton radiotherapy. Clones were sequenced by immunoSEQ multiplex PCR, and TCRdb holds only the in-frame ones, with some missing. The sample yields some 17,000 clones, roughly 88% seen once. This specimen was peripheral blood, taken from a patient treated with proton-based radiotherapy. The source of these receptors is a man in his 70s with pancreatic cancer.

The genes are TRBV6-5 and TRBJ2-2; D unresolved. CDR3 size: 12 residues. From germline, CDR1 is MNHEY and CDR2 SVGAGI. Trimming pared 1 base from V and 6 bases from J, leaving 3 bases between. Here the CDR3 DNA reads TGTGCCAGCAGTTACTACGCCGGGGAGCTGTTTTTT. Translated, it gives CASSYYAGELFF.

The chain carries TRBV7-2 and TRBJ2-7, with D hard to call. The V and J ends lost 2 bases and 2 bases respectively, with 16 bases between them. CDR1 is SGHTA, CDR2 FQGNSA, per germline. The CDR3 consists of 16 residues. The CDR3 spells CASSLRSGSLTYEQYF. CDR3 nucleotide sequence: TGTGCCAGCAGCTTAAGGTCCGGGTCCCTCACCTACGAGCAGTACTTC.

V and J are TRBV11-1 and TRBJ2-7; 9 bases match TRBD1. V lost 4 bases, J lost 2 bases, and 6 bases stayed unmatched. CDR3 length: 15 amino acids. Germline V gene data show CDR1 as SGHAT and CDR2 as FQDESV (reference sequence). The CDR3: CASSSDRGFPYEQYF. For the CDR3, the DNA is TGTGCCAGCAGCTCCGACAGGGGGTTTCCCTACGAGCAGTACTTC.

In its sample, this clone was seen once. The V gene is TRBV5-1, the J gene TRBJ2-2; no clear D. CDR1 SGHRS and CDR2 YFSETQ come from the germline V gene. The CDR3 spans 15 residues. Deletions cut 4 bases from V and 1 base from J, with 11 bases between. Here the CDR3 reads CASSDGSGNTGELFF. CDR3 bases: TGCGCCAGCAGCGACGGATCAGGGAACACCGGGGAGCTGTTTTTT.

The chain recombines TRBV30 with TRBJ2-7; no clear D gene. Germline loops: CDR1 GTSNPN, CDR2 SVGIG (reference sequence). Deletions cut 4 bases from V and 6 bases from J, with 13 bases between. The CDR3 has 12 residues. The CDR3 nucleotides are TGTGCCTGGACCTGGGGTTCGAGCGAGCAGTACTTC. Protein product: CAWTWGSSEQYF.

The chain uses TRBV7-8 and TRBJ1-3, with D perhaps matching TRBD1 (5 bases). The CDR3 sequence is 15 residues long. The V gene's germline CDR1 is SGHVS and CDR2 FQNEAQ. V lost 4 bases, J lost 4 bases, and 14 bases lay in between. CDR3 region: CASSSARGYGNTIYF. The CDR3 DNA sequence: TGTGCCAGCAGCTCCGCTCGGGGGTACGGAAACACCATATATTTT.

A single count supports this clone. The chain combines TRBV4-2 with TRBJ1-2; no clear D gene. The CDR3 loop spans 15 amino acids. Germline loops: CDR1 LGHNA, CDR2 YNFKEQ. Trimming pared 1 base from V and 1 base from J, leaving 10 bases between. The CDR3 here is CASSQAAGGNYGYTF. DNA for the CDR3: TGTGCCAGCAGCCAAGCCGCCGGCGGTAACTATGGCTACACCTTC.

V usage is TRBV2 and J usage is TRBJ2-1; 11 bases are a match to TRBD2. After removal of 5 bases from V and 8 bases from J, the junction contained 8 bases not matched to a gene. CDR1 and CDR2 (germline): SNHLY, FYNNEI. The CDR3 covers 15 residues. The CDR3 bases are TGTGCCAGCAGTCCGACTAGCGGGGTGAACGATGAGCAGTTCTTC. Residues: CASSPTSGVNDEQFF.

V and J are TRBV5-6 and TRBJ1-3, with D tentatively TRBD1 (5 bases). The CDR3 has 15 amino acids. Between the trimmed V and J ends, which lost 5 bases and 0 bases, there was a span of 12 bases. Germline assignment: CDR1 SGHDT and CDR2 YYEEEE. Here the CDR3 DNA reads TGTGCCAGCAGTCAGGGCTTAAACTCTGGAAACACCATATATTTT. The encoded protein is CASSQGLNSGNTIYF.

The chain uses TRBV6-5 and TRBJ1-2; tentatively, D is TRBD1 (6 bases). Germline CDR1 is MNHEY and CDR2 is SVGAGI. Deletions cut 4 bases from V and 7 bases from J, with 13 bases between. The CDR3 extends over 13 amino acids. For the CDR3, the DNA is TGTGCCAGCAGTTCGAATCAGGGGACTGGCTACACCTTC. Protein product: CASSSNQGTGYTF.

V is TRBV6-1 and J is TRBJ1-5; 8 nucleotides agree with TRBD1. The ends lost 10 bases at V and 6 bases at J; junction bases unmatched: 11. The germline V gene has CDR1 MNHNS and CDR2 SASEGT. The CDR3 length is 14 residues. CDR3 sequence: CATLPTGAVQPQHF. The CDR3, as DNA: TGTGCCACCCTGCCGACAGGGGCGGTTCAGCCCCAGCATTTT.

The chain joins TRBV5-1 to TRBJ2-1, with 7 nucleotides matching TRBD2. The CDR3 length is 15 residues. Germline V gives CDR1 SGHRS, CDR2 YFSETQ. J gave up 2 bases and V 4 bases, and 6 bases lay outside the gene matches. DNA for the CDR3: TGCGCCAGCAGCCGAACAAGCGGGACCTACAATGAGCAGTTCTTC. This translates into CASSRTSGTYNEQFF.

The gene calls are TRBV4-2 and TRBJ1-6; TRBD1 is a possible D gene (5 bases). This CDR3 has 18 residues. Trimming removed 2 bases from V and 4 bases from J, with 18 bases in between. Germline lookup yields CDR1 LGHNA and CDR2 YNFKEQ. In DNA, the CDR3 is TGTGCCAGCAGCCAAAGAATGAGGGACGTCGGTTATAATTCACCCCTCCACTTT. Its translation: CASSQRMRDVGYNSPLHF.

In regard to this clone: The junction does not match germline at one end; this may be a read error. DNA for the CDR3: TGTGCCAGCAGCCCCCGCCGGGGGTCCTCTCGGGCCAACGTCCTGACTTTC. This gives the protein CASSPRRGSSRANVLTF. The chain has TRBV7-2 and TRBJ2-6; D perhaps matches TRBD2 (6 bases). The CDR3 has 17 residues. Germline values: CDR1 SGHTA, CDR2 FQGNSA. Full variable domain (remainder filled in from reference TRBV7-2 and TRBJ2-6): GAGVSQSPSNKVTEKGKDVELRCDPISGHTALYWYRQSLGQGLEFLIYFQGNSAPDKSGLPSDRFSAERTGGSVSTLTIQRTQQEDSAVYLCASSPRRGSSRANVLTFGAGSRLTVL.

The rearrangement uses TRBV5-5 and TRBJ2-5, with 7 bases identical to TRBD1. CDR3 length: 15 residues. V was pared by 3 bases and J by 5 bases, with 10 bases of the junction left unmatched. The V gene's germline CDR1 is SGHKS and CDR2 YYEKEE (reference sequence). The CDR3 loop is CASSSAPGGWETQYF. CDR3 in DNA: TGTGCCAGCAGCTCCGCCCCAGGGGGATGGGAGACCCAGTACTTC.

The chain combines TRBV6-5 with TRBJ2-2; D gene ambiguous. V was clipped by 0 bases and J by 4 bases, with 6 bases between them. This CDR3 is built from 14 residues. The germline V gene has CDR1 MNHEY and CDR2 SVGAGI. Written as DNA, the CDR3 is TGTGCCAGCAGTTACTCTAGGCCCACCGGGGAGCTGTTTTTT. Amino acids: CASSYSRPTGELFF.

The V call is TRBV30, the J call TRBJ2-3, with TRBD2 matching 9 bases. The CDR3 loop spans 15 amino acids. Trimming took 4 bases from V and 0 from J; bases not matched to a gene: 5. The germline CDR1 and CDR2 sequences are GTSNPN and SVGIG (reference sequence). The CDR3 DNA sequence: TGTGCCTGGAAGGGACTAGCAGTCAGCACAGATACGCAGTATTTT. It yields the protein CAWKGLAVSTDTQYF.

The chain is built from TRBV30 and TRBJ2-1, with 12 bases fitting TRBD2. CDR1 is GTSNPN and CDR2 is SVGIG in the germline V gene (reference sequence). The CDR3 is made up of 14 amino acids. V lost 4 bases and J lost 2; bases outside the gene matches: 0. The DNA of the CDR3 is TGTGCCTGGACTAGCGGGAGGGCCTACAATGAGCAGTTCTTC. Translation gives CAWTSGRAYNEQFF.

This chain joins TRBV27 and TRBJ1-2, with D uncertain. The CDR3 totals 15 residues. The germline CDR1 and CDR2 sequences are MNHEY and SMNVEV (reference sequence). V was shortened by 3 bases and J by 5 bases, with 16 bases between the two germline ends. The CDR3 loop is CASSFERNGGYGYTF. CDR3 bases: TGTGCCAGCAGTTTTGAGAGGAACGGTGGGTATGGCTACACCTTC.

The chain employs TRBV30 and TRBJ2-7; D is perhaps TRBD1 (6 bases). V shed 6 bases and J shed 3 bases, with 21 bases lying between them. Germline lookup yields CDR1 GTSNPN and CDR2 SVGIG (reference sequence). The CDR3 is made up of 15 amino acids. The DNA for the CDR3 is TGTGCCTGTAAAGACAGGACAAAAGGGGGCTACGAGCAGTACTTC. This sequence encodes CACKDRTKGGYEQYF.

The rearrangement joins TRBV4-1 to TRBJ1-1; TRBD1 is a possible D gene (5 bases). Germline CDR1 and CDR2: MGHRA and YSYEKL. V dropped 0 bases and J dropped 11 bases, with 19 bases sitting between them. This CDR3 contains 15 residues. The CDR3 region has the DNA TGCGCCAGCAGCCAAGATATGGCGCAGGGTGTAGCTGCTTTCTTT. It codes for CASSQDMAQGVAAFF.

The CDR3 here is CASSVSVSGNTIYF. CDR3 nucleotide sequence: TGTGCCAGCAGCGTGTCAGTGTCCGGAAACACCATATATTTT. The V gene is TRBV9, the J gene TRBJ1-3; no definite D call. Germline-derived CDR1 and CDR2 are SGDLS and YYNGEE. Trimming took off 2 bases at V and 4 bases at J, with 10 bases between the two ends. The CDR3 contains 14 residues.

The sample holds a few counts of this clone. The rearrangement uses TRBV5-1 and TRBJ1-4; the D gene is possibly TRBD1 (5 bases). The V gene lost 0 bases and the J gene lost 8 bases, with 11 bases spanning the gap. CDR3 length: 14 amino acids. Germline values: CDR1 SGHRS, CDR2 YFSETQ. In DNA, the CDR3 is TGCGCCAGCAGCTTGGCAGGGTCGGGGGAAAAACTGTTTTTT. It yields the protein CASSLAGSGEKLFF.

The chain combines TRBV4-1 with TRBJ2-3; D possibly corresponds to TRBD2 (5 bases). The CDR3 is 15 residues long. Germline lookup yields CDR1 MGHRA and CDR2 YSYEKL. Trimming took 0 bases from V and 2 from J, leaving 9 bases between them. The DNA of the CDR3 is TGCGCCAGCAGCCAAGAGGTGGGAGTCACAGATACGCAGTATTTT. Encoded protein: CASSQEVGVTDTQYF.

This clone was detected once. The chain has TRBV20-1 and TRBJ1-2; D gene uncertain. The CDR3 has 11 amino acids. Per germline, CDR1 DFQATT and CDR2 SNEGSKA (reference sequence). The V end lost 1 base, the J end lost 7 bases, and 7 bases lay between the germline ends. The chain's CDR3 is CSARGISGYTF. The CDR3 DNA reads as TGCAGTGCTAGAGGTATCTCTGGCTACACCTTC.

The CDR3 coding sequence is TGTGCCAGCAGCCGGGGACAGGGGATCTACGAGCAGTACTTC. It yields the protein CASSRGQGIYEQYF. V usage is TRBV5-6 and J usage is TRBJ2-7, with TRBD1 matching over 10 bases. The CDR3 covers 14 residues. Germline lookup yields CDR1 SGHDT and CDR2 YYEEEE. The J segment lost 3 bases and the V segment lost 4 bases, leaving 4 bases of the junction unmatched. Using reference TRBV5-6 and TRBJ2-7 for the parts outside the CDR3, the full variable domain is DAGVTQSPTHLIKTRGQQVTLRCSPKSGHDTVSWYQQALGQGPQFIFQYYEEEERQRGNFPDRFSGHQFPNYSSELNVNALLLGDSALYLCASSRGQGIYEQYFGPGTRLTVT.

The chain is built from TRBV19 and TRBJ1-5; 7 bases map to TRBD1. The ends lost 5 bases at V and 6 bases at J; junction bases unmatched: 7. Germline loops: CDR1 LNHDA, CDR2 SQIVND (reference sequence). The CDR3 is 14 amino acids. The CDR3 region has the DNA TGTGCCAGTAGTCCAGACAGGGAGCGTCAGCCCCAGCATTTT. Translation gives CASSPDRERQPQHF.

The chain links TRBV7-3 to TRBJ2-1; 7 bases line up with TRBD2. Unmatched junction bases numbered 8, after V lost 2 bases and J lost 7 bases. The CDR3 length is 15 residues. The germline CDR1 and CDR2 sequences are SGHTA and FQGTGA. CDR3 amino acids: CASSLLGGISNEQFF. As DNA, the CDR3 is TGTGCCAGCAGCTTATTGGGGGGGATTTCGAATGAGCAGTTCTTC.

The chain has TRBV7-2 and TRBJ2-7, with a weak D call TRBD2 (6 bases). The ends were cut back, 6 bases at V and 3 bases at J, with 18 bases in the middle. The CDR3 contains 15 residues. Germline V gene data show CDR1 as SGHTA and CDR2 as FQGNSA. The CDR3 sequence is CASSVSVGLRYEQYF. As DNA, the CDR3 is TGTGCCAGCAGTGTTAGTGTGGGACTTCGCTACGAGCAGTACTTC.